This entry describes one TCR beta chain. Antigen specificity is unknown. The sample belongs to a study of T cell responses to AZD1222 COVID-19 vaccine. Overall study results and limits: The repertoires were collected only after the peak T cell response.

This CDR3 region has 12 residues. In germline, CDR1 is MNHEY, CDR2 SVGAGI. Trimming removed 4 bases at V and 7 bases at J, with 10 bases between. Assay: immunoSEQ multiplex PCR; the TCRdb copy retains only in-frame clones and omits some. Among about 140,000 clones listed, approximately 92% were seen once. This TCR derives from an adult in good health. The V and J genes are TRBV6-5 and TRBJ1-2; tentatively, D is TRBD1 (5 bases). The specimen was peripheral blood, collected on day 0 of AZD1222 vaccination. CDR3 protein: CASSSTGSGYTF. The DNA of the CDR3 is TGTGCCAGCAGTTCTACAGGCTCTGGCTACACCTTC.